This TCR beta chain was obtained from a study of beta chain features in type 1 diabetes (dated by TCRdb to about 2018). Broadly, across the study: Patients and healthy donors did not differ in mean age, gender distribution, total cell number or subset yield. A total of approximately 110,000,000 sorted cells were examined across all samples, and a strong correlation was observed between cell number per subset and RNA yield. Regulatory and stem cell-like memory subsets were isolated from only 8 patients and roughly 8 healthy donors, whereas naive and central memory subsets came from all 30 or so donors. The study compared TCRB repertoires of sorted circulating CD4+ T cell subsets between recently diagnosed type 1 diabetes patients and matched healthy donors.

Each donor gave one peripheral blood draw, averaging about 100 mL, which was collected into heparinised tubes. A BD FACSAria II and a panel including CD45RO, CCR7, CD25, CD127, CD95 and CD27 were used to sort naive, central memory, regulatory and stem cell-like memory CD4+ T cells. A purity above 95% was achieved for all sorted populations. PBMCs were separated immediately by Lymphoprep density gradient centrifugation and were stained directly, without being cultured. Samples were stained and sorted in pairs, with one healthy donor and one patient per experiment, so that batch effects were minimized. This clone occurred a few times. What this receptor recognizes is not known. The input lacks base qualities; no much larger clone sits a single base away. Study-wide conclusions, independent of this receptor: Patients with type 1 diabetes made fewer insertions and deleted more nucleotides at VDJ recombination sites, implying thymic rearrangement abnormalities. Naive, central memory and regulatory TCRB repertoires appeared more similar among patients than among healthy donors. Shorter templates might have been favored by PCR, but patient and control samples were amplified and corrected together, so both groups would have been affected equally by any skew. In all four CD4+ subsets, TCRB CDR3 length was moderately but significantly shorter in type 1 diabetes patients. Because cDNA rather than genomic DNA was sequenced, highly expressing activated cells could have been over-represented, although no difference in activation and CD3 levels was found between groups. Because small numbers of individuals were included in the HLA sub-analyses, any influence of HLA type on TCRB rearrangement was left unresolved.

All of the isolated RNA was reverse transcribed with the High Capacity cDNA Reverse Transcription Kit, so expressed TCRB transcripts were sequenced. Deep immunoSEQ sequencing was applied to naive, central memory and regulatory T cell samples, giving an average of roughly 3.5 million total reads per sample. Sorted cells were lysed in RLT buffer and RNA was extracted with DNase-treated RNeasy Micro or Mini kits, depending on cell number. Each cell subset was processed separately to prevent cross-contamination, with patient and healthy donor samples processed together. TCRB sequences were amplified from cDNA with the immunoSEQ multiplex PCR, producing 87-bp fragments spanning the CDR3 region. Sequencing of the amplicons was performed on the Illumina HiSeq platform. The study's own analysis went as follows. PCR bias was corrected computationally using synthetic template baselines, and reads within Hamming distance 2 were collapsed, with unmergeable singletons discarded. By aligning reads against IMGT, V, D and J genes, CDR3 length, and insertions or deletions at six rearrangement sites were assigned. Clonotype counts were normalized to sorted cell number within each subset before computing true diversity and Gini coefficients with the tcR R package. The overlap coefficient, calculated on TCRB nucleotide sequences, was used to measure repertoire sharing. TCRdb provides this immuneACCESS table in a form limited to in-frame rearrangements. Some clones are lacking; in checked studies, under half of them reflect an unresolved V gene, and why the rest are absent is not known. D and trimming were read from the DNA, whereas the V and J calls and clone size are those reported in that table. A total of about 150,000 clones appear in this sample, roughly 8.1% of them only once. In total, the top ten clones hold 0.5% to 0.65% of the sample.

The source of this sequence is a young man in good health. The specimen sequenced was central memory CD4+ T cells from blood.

CDR3 loop: CASTGLFDEKLFF. At the DNA level, the sequence is TGCGCCAGCACAGGGCTCTTCGATGAAAAACTGTTTTTT. The V and J genes are TRBV5-1 and TRBJ1-4; TRBD1 is a possible D gene, resting on 5 matching bases. V is clipped by 6 bases and J by 6 bases, and the sequence between their germline boundaries is 12 bases long. For CDR1 and CDR2, the germline V gene lists SGHRS and YFSETQ. The CDR3 numbers 13 residues from cysteine through phenylalanine. The CDR3 DNA has 39 bases and is translated from base 1. Reference TRBV5-1 and TRBJ1-4 proteins supply the regions before and after the CDR3; the full variable domain is: KAGVTQTPRYLIKTRGQQVTLSCSPISGHRSVSWYQQTPGQGLQFLFEYFSETQRNKGNFPGRFSGRQFSNSRSEMNVSTLELGDSALYLCASTGLFDEKLFFGSGTQLSVL.